Listed below are T cell receptor beta chains from one sample, sequenced in a study of T cells in Graves' hyperthyroidism and ophthalmopathy. From the multiplex PCR reads, TCRdb called clonotypes with MiXCR, one entry per CDR3 protein. The table lists hundreds of thousands of distinct CDR3 sequences, roughly 20% of them singletons, with about 35% in the top ten. Sequences were obtained from blood. All receptors derive from a man aged 30-40 years with Graves' ophthalmopathy. Both conserved end residues are part of each CDR3. D genes are given only for firm matches. Where a row states a size, it is once, few, many or the class of an expanded clone; other rows omit it.

TGTGCCAGCAGCTTAGGGGGACACGATCAGCCCCAGCATTTT | CASSLGGHDQPQHF | . | TRBJ1-5 | TRBV13 | .
TGCGCCAGCAGCCATTCTAGCGGGAGGGGTAATGAGCAGTTCTTC | CASSHSSGRGNEQFF | TRBD2 | TRBJ2-1 | TRBV4-1 | .
TGTGCCAGCAGTTTGAGAGGACCTTTAGCGCCCCAGCATTTT | CASSLRGPLAPQHF | . | TRBJ1-5 | TRBV28 | many
TGTGCCTGGAGTTTAAGGGCTGGGGCTGAAGCTTTCTTT | CAWSLRAGAEAFF | . | TRBJ1-1 | TRBV30 | .
TGTGCCAGCAGTGACCCGACGGGAGGAACCACTGAAGCTTTCTTT | CASSDPTGGTTEAFF | . | TRBJ1-1 | TRBV25-1 | many
TGTGCCAGCAGCCGAAGTCGGGGGAGCTCCTACAATGAGCAGTTCTTC | CASSRSRGSSYNEQFF | . | TRBJ2-1 | TRBV3-1 | many
TGTGCCATCAGGGGGGGACACGCGGGCAATCAGCCCCAGCATTTT | CAIRGGHAGNQPQHF | . | TRBJ1-5 | TRBV10-3 | once
TGTGCCAGCAGCGTAGGATTGAGGGAACACTCGAACACCGGGGAGCTGTTTTTT | CASSVGLREHSNTGELFF | . | TRBJ2-2 | TRBV9 | .
TGTGCCAGCAGTCAATTCCCCTGGGGGACGAACACTGAAGCTTTCTTT | CASSQFPWGTNTEAFF | . | TRBJ1-1 | TRBV6-1 | .
TGTGCCAGCACCTACCAAGGCGGGAGATCTTACAATGAGCAGTTCTTC | CASTYQGGRSYNEQFF | TRBD2 | TRBJ2-1 | TRBV27 | few
TGTGCCATCAATAACGGAGGCAATCAGCCCCAGCATTTT | CAINNGGNQPQHF | . | TRBJ1-5 | TRBV10-3 | .
TGTGCCAGCGCCCCTATAGCCAGCTCGGAGACCCAGTACTTC | CASAPIASSETQYF | . | TRBJ2-5 | TRBV6-1 | .
TGTGCCAGCAGCTTAGAAGGGGTCAATGAGCAGTACTTC | CASSLEGVNEQYF | . | TRBJ2-7 | TRBV11-2 | .
TGTGCCAGCAGCCGACAACCCGGGACAGGGATCGCTGGAAACACCATATATTTT | CASSRQPGTGIAGNTIYF | TRBD1 | TRBJ1-3 | TRBV5-6 | .
TGTGCCGTATCCTCCGGGACTACCTATACAGATACGCAGTATTTT | CAVSSGTTYTDTQYF | TRBD2 | TRBJ2-3 | TRBV6-2/TRBV6-3 | .
TGTGCCAGCAGCTCCAAGACAGCGAACACTGAAGCTTTCTTT | CASSSKTANTEAFF | . | TRBJ1-1 | TRBV3-1 | many
TGTGCCAGCACCGAACGCGGCAGGGGTGGCAATGAGCAGTTCTTC | CASTERGRGGNEQFF | . | TRBJ2-1 | TRBV7-9 | .
TGTGCCAGCTCACCAAGACAGGGTGCTTACTACGAGCAGTACTTC | CASSPRQGAYYEQYF | TRBD1 | TRBJ2-7 | TRBV18 | .
TGCAGTCCTAGGGAGGGCGCCTACGAGCAGTACTTC | CSPREGAYEQYF | TRBD2 | TRBJ2-7 | TRBV20-1 | few
TGCAGTGCTAGGGGACTAGCGGGAGTCCTCCAAGAGACCCAGTACTTC | CSARGLAGVLQETQYF | TRBD2 | TRBJ2-5 | TRBV20-1 | .
TGTGCCAGCAGTTACCGTCGGTCAGATACGCAGTATTTT | CASSYRRSDTQYF | . | TRBJ2-3 | TRBV6-5 | .
TGCGCCAGCAGCCAATCTTCCGGGGACAGGAGACTCTCCTACGAGCAGTACTTC | CASSQSSGDRRLSYEQYF | TRBD1 | TRBJ2-7 | TRBV5-1 | .
TGTGCCAGCAGTAGGGGACTAGCGGGGTTCTCTGGGGCCAACGTCCTGACTTTC | CASSRGLAGFSGANVLTF | TRBD2 | TRBJ2-6 | TRBV28 | .
TGTGCATTACAGGGGGCGCGCGCCGGGGAGCTGTTTTTT | CALQGARAGELFF | . | TRBJ2-2 | TRBV3-2 | few
TGTGCCACCAGCAGACCCCTAGGGGGGAACACTGAAGCTTTCTTT | CATSRPLGGNTEAFF | . | TRBJ1-1 | TRBV15 | .
TGTGCCAGCACCCCAAGGGGCGGGCGGGCCTACGAGCAGTACTTC | CASTPRGGRAYEQYF | . | TRBJ2-7 | TRBV3-1 | many
TGTGCCAGCAGTGACGCGCGGGCATACAATGAGCAGTTCTTC | CASSDARAYNEQFF | . | TRBJ2-1 | TRBV6-4 | .
TGTGCCAGCAGCGTAGGGACGGCACCGAGGGCCAATGAGCAGTTCTTC | CASSVGTAPRANEQFF | . | TRBJ2-1 | TRBV9 | few
TGTGCCAGCAGCCAAGACGGGTCCCTAGGAAACACCATATATTTT | CASSQDGSLGNTIYF | . | TRBJ1-3 | TRBV4-2 | .
TGTGCCAGCAGTTACAAGGGACAGGGGAGCCATGAGCAGTTCTTC | CASSYKGQGSHEQFF | TRBD1 | TRBJ2-1 | TRBV6-2/TRBV6-3 | few
TGTGCCAGCAGCCCTCAGGAGGTAGCCTACGAGCAGTACTTC | CASSPQEVAYEQYF | . | TRBJ2-7 | TRBV27 | .